The TCR beta chain under discussion was sequenced for a study of PD-1 blockade in mismatch repair-deficient tumors. TCRdb's copy holds only in-frame clones and misses some; the assay was immunoSEQ multiplex PCR. Of roughly 15,000 clones detected, less than 90% appear once; the ten largest clones hold about a sixth. Study-wide results and caveats: Tumor-resident clones, often undetectable pretreatment in blood, expanded then contracted after pembrolizumab.

With 0 bases removed from V and 3 bases from J, the gap between germline ends came to 10 bases. CDR3 length equals 14 residues. The V gene's germline CDR1 is SGDLS and CDR2 YYNGEE. On this clone itself: What it recognizes is unknown.

The rearrangement uses TRBV9 and TRBJ2-7; D unclear. The sample in question was PBMCs, obtained before pembrolizumab treatment. The source of this sequence is an adult with mismatch repair-deficient cancer. Here the CDR3 DNA reads TGTGCCAGCAGCGTAGAAAACGGCGACTACGAGCAGTACTTC. This translates into CASSVENGDYEQYF.